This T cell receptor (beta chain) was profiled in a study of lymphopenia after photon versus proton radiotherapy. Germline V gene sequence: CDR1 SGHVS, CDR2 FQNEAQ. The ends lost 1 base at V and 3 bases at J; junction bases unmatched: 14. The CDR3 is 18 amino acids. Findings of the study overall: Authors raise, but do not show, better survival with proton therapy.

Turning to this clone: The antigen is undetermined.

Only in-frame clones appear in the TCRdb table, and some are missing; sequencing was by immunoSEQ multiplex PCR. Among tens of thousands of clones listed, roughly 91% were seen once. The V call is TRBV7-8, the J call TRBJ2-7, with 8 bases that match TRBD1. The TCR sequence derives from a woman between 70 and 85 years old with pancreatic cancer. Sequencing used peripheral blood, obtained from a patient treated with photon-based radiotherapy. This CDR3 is CASSLGGIRTGRIYEQYF. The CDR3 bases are TGTGCCAGCAGCTTAGGAGGAATTAGGACAGGGCGGATCTACGAGCAGTACTTC. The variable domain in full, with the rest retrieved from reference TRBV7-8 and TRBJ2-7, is GAGVSQSPRYKVAKRGQDVALRCDPISGHVSLFWYQQALGQGPEFLTYFQNEAQLDKSGLPSDRFFAERPEGSVSTLKIQRTQQEDSAVYLCASSLGGIRTGRIYEQYFGPGTRLTVT.